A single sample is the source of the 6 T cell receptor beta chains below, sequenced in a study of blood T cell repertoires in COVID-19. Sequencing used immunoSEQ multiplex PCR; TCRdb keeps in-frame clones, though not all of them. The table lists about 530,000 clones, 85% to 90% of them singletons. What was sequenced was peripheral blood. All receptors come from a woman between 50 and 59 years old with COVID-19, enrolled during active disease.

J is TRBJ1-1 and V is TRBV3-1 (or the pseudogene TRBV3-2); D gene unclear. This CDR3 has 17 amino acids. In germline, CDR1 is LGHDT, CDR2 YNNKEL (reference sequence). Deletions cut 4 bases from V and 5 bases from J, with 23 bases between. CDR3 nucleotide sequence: TGTGCCAGCAGCCCCATAGACTTTCGGGTCTCGGGAACTGAAGCTTTCTTT. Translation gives CASSPIDFRVSGTEAFF.

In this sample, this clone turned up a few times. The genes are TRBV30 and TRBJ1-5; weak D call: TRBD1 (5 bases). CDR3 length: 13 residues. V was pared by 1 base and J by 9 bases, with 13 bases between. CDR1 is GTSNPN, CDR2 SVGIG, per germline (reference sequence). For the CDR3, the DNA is TGTGCCTGGAGTGACGGGGGGAAATCGCCCCAGCATTTT. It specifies CAWSDGGKSPQHF.

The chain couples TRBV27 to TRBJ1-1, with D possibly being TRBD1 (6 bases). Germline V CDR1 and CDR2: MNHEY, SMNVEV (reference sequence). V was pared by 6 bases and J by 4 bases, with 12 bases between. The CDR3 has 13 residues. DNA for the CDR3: TGTGCCAGCAGGTACAGGGAGGGCACTGAAGCTTTCTTT. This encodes CASRYREGTEAFF.

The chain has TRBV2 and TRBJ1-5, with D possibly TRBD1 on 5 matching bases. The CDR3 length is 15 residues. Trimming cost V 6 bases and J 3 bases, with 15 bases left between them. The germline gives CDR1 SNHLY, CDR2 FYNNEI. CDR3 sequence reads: CASRSGLGNNQPQHF. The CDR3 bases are TGTGCCAGCAGATCAGGGTTAGGGAACAATCAGCCCCAGCATTTT. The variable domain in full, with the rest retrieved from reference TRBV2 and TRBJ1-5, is EPEVTQTPSHQVTQMGQEVILRCVPISNHLYFYWYRQILGQKVEFLVSFYNNEISEKSEIFDDQFSVERPDGSNFTLKIRSTKLEDSAMYFCASRSGLGNNQPQHFGDGTRLSIL.

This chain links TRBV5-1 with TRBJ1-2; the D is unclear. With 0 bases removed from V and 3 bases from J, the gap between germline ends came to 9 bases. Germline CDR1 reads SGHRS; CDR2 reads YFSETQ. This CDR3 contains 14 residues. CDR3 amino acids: CASSLGSRDYGYTF. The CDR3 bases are TGCGCCAGCAGCTTGGGAAGCCGGGACTATGGCTACACCTTC.

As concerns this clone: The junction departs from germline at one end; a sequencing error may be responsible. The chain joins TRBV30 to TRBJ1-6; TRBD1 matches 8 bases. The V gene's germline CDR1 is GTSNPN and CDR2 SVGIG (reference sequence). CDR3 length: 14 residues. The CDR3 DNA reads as TGTGCCCGGAGCGACAGGGGAGGGGATTCACCCCTCCACTTT. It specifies CARSDRGGDSPLHF.